The clone carrying this T cell receptor (beta chain) was counted only a few times. TCRdb itself ran the RT-PCR reads through MiXCR, one entry per CDR3 protein. The sample shows some 200,000 distinct CDR3 sequences, about 12% of them seen only once. This sample was included in a study of response to subunit inactivated influenza vaccine. This CDR3 is 13 amino acids long. V was pared by 3 bases and J by 5 bases, with 6 bases of the junction left unmatched. The germline V gene encodes CDR1 SQVTM and CDR2 ANQGSEA. These sequences were also reported in another study, on T cells expressing NK-cell markers. Per that paper: The authors generated TCR beta cDNA through 5'RACE template switching with UMIs. From sorted CD3+CD56+NKG2C+, CD3+CD56+NKG2C- and CD3+CD56-NKG2C+ T cells came the TCR beta repertoires. Four donors' CD3+CD56-NKG2C+ cells were dominated by the same clonotypes.

The material was CD8+ T cells sorted from PBMCs, obtained 12 days after vaccination. The chain is built from TRBV29-1 and TRBJ1-2; TRBD1 agrees at 7 bases. The TCR originated in a man aged 45-65 years who received an inactivated influenza vaccine. As DNA, the CDR3 is TGCAGCGTTGAGAAGGGGGCAGGTTATGGCTACACCTTC. It yields the protein CSVEKGAGYGYTF.